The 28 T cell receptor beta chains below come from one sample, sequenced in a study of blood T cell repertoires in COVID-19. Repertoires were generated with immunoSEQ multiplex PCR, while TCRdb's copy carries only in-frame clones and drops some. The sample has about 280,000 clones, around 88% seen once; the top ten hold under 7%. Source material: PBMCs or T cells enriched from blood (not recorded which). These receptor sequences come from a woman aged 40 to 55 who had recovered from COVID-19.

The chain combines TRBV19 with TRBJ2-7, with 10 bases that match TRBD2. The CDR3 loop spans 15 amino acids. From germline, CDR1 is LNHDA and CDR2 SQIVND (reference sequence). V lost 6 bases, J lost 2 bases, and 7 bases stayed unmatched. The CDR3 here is CASRSGLAVAYEQYF. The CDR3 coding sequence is TGTGCCAGTAGATCCGGACTAGCGGTTGCCTACGAGCAGTACTTC. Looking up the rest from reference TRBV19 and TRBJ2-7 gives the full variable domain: DGGITQSPKYLFRKEGQNVTLSCEQNLNHDAMYWYRQDPGQGLRLIYYSQIVNDFQKGDIAEGYSVSREKKESFPLTVTSAQKNPTAFYLCASRSGLAVAYEQYFGPGTRLTVT.

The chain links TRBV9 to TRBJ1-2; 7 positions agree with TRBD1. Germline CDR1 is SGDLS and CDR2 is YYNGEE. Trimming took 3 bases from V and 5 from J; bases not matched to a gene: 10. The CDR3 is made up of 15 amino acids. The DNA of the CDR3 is TGTGCCAGCAGCGGAGGGGGCTCGCTCTTGTATGGCTACACCTTC. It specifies CASSGGGSLLYGYTF.

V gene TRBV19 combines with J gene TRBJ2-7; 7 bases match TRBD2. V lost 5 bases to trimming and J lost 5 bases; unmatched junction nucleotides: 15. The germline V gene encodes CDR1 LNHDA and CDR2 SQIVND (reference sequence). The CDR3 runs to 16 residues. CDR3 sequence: CASSASFWRELHEQYF. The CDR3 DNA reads TGTGCCAGTAGTGCGTCCTTTTGGCGGGAGCTCCACGAGCAGTACTTC. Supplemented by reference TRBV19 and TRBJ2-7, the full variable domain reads DGGITQSPKYLFRKEGQNVTLSCEQNLNHDAMYWYRQDPGQGLRLIYYSQIVNDFQKGDIAEGYSVSREKKESFPLTVTSAQKNPTAFYLCASSASFWRELHEQYFGPGTRLTVT.

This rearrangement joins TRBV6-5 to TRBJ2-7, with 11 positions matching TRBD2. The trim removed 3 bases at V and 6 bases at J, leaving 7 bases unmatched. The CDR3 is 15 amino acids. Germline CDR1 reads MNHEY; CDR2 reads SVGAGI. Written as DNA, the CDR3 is TGTGCCAGCAGTTATGAACTAGCGGGAGTGGGCGAGCAGTACTTC. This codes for CASSYELAGVGEQYF.

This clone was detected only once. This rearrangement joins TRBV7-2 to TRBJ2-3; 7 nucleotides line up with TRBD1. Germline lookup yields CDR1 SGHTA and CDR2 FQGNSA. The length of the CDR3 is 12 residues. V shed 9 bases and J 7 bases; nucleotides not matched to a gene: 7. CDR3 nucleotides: TGTGCCAGTCGGACAGGTCATCATACGCAGTATTTT. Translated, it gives CASRTGHHTQYF.

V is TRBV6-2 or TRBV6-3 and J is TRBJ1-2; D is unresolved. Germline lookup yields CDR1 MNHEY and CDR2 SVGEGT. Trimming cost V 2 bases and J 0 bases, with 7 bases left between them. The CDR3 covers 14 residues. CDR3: CASSYLGANYGYTF. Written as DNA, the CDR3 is TGTGCCAGCAGTTACCTGGGAGCTAACTATGGCTACACCTTC.

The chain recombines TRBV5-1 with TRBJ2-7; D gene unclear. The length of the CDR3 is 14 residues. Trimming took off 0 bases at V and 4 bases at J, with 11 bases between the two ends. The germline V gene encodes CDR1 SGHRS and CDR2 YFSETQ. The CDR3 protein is CASSLEPGRYEQYF. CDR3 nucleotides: TGCGCCAGCAGCTTGGAGCCGGGTCGGTACGAGCAGTACTTC.

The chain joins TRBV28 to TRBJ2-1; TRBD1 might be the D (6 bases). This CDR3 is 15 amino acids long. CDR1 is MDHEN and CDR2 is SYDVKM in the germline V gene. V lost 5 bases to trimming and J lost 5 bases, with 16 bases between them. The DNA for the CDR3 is TGTGCCAGCAGTCCTGGACAGACGTTTAACAATGAGCAGTTCTTC. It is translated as CASSPGQTFNNEQFF.

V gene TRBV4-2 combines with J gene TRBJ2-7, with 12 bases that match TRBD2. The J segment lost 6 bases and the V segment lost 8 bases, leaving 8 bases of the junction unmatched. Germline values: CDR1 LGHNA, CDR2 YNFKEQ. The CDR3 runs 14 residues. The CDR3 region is CASRNELAGGEQYF. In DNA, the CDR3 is TGTGCCAGCCGAAATGAACTAGCGGGAGGCGAGCAGTACTTC.

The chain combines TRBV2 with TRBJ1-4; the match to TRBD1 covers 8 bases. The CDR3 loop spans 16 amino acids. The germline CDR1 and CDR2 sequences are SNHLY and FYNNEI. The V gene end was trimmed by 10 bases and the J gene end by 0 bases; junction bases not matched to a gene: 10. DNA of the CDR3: TGTGCCACCAAGGACAGGGTCCCTGCAACTAATGAAAAACTGTTTTTT. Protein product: CATKDRVPATNEKLFF. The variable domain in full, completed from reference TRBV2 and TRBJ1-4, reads EPEVTQTPSHQVTQMGQEVILRCVPISNHLYFYWYRQILGQKVEFLVSFYNNEISEKSEIFDDQFSVERPDGSNFTLKIRSTKLEDSAMYFCATKDRVPATNEKLFFGSGTQLSVL.

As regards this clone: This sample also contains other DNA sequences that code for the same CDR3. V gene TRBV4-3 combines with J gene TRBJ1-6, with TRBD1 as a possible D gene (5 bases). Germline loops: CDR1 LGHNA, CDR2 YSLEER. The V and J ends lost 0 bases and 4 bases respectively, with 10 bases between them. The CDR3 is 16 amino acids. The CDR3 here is CASSQDSQGYNSPLHF. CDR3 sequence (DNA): TGCGCCAGCAGCCAAGATTCGCAGGGATATAATTCACCCCTCCACTTT.

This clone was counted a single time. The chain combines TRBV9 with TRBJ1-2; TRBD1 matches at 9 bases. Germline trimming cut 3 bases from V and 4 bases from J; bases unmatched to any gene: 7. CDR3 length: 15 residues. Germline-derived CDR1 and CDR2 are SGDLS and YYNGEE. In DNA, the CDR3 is TGTGCCAGCAGCGCGCCCGGACAGGGGCTCTATGGCTACACCTTC. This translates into CASSAPGQGLYGYTF.

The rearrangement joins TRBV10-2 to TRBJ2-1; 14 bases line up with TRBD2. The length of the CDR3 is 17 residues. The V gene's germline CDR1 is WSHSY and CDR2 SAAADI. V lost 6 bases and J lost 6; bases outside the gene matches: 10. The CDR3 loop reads CASRRQTSGRGVNEQFF. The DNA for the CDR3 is TGCGCCAGCAGAAGGCAGACTAGCGGGAGGGGAGTCAATGAGCAGTTCTTC.

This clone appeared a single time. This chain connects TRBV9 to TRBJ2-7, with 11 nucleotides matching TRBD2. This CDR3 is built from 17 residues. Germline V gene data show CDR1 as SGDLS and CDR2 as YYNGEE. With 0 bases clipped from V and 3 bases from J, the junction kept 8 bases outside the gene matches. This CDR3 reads CASSVAGGTSGHYEQYF. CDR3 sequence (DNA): TGTGCCAGCAGCGTAGCTGGGGGGACTAGCGGACACTACGAGCAGTACTTC. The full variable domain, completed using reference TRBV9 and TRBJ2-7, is DSGVTQTPKHLITATGQRVTLRCSPRSGDLSVYWYQQSLDQGLQFLIQYYNGEERAKGNILERFSAQQFPDLHSELNLSSLELGDSALYFCASSVAGGTSGHYEQYFGPGTRLTVT.

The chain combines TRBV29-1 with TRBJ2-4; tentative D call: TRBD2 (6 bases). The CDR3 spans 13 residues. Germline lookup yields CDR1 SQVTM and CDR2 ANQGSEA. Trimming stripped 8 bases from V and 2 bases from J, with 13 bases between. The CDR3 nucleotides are TGCAGCATCCGGGAGATCCCCAAAAACATTCAGTACTTC. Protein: CSIREIPKNIQYF.

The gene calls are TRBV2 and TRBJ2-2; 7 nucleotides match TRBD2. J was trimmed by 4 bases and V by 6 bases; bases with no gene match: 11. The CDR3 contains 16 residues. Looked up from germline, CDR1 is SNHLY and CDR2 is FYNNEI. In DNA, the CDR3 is TGTGCCAGCAGCGCTGCTCGGGACTACTTCACCGGGGAGCTGTTTTTT. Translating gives CASSAARDYFTGELFF. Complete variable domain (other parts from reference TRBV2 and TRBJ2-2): EPEVTQTPSHQVTQMGQEVILRCVPISNHLYFYWYRQILGQKVEFLVSFYNNEISEKSEIFDDQFSVERPDGSNFTLKIRSTKLEDSAMYFCASSAARDYFTGELFFGEGSRLTVL.

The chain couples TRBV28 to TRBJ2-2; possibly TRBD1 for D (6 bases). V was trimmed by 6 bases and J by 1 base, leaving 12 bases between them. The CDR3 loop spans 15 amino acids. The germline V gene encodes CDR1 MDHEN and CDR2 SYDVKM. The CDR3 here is CASRNRDKNTGELFF. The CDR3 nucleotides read TGTGCCAGCAGGAACCGGGACAAGAACACCGGGGAGCTGTTTTTT.

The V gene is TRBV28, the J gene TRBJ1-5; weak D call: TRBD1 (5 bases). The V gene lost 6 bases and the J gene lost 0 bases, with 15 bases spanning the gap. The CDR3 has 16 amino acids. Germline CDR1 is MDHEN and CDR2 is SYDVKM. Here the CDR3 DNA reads TGTGCCAGCAGGCCCGACAGCAGTTATAGCAATCAGCCCCAGCATTTT. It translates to CASRPDSSYSNQPQHF.

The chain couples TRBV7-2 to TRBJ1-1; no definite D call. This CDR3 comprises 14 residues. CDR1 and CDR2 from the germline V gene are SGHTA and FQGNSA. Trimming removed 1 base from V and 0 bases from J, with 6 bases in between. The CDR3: CASSLGRLNTEAFF. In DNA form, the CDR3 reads TGTGCCAGCAGCTTAGGGCGGCTGAACACTGAAGCTTTCTTT.

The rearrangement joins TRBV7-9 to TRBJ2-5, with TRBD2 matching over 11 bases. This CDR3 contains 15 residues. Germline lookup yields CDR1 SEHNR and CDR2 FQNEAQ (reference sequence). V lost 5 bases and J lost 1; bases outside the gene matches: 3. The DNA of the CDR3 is TGTGCCAGCAGCCCAGGGACTAGCGGCCAAGAGACCCAGTACTTC. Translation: CASSPGTSGQETQYF.

This chain's CDR3 is CASSITMVAGGTEAFF. Here the CDR3 DNA reads TGTGCCAGTAGTATAACTATGGTGGCGGGGGGCACTGAAGCTTTCTTT. This chain links TRBV19 with TRBJ1-1; D may be TRBD1 (5 bases). The germline V gene has CDR1 LNHDA and CDR2 SQIVND (reference sequence). This CDR3 region has 16 residues. Trimming left V 2 bases short and J 4 bases short, with 17 bases between.

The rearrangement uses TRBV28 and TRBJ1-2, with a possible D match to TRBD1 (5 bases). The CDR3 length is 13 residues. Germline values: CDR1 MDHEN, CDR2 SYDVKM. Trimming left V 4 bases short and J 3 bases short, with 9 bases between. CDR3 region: CASSSGADYGYTF. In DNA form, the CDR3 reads TGTGCCAGCAGTTCTGGGGCCGACTATGGCTACACCTTC.

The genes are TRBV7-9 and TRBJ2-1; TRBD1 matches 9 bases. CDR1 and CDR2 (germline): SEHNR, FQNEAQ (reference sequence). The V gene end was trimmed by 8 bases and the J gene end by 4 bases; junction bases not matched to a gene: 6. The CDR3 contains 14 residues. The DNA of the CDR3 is TGTGCCAGCTCGCCCGGGACAGGGTACAATGAGCAGTTCTTC. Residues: CASSPGTGYNEQFF.

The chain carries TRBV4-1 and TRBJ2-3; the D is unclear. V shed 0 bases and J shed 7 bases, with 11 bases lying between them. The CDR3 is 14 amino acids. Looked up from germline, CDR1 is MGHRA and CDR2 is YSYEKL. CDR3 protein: CASSQEGPRHTQYF. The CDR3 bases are TGCGCCAGCAGCCAAGAGGGCCCACGACATACGCAGTATTTT.

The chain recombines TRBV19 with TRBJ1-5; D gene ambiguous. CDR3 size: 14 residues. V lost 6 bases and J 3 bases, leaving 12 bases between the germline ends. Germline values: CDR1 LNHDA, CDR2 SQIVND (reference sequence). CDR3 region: CASRNQNVNQPQHF. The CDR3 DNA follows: TGTGCCAGTAGAAACCAGAATGTCAATCAGCCCCAGCATTTT. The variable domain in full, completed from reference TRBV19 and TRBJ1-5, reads DGGITQSPKYLFRKEGQNVTLSCEQNLNHDAMYWYRQDPGQGLRLIYYSQIVNDFQKGDIAEGYSVSREKKESFPLTVTSAQKNPTAFYLCASRNQNVNQPQHFGDGTRLSIL.

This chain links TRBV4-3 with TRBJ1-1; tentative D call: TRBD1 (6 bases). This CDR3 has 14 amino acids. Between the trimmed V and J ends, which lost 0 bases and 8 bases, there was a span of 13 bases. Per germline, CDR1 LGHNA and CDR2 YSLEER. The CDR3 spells CASSQEELRGEAFF. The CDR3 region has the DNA TGCGCCAGCAGCCAAGAGGAATTAAGGGGGGAAGCTTTCTTT.

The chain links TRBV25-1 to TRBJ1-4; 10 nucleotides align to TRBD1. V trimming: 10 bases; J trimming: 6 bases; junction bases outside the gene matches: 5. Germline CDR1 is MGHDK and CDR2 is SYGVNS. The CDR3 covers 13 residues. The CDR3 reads CATGQGVYEKLFF. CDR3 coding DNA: TGTGCCACCGGACAGGGGGTTTATGAAAAACTGTTTTTT. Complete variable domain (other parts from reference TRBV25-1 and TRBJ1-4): EADIYQTPRYLVIGTGKKITLECSQTMGHDKMYWYQQDPGMELHLIHYSYGVNSTEKGDLSSESTVSRIRTEHFPLTLESARPSHTSQYLCATGQGVYEKLFFGSGTQLSVL.

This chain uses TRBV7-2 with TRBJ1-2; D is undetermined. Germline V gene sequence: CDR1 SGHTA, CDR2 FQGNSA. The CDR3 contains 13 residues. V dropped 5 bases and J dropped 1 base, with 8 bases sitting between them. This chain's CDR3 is CASSEGSNYGYTF. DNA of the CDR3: TGTGCCAGCAGCGAAGGGAGTAACTATGGCTACACCTTC.